The 8 T cell receptor beta chains reported below all come from one sample, sequenced in a study of regulatory T cells in long-lasting Graves disease. Arm-PCR of CDR3 regions and iRepertoire HTBI primers were used to build TCR beta libraries. From the multiplex PCR reads, TCRdb called clonotypes with MiXCR, one entry per CDR3 protein. The sample lists hundreds of thousands of distinct CDR3 sequences; 15% were seen once. Time point defined: newly diagnosed GD, antithyroid drugs for less than 3 months. The TCR library was prepared using RNA isolated from PBMCs. These records were also assigned to another study, of T cells in Graves' hyperthyroidism and ophthalmopathy.

Sample: peripheral blood mononuclear cells (PBMCs), taken at new diagnosis, from a patient treated with antithyroid drugs. The receptors here all came from a middle-aged woman with Graves disease.

V usage is TRBV6-1 and J usage is TRBJ1-4; no reliable D call. There are 15 residues in the CDR3. Germline-derived CDR1 and CDR2 are MNHNS and SASEGT. The V gene lost 6 bases and the J gene lost 4 bases, with 15 bases spanning the gap. Written as DNA, the CDR3 is TGTGCCAGCAGCTCCTCCCGTGGGTTTAATGAAAAACTGTTTTTT. It specifies CASSSSRGFNEKLFF.

This clonotype came up many times. The CDR3: CASSINSPDTQYF. Here the CDR3 DNA reads TGTGCCAGCAGCATAAACAGTCCAGATACGCAGTATTTT. The chain links TRBV19 to TRBJ2-3; no reliable D call. V lost 9 bases and J 4 bases, leaving 14 bases between the germline ends. Germline CDR1 and CDR2: LNHDA and SQIVND (reference sequence). CDR3 length: 13 residues.

The sample holds many counts of this clonotype. An end of the junction differs from the germline gene, which may be a read error. V gene TRBV30 combines with J gene TRBJ2-1, with D uncertain. The CDR3 consists of 14 residues. CDR1 is GTSNPN, CDR2 SVGIG, per germline (reference sequence). The CDR3 region has the DNA TGTGCCTGGAAGTATTCTGTCTCCTACGATGAGCAGTTCTTC. Translated, it gives CAWKYSVSYDEQFF.

This clonotype was picked up a small number of times. The rearrangement links TRBV19 to TRBJ1-2; tentative D call: TRBD1 (6 bases). The CDR3 extends over 15 amino acids. The V gene lost 1 base and the J gene lost 3 bases, with 12 bases spanning the gap. CDR1 LNHDA and CDR2 SQIVND come from the germline V gene (reference sequence). The CDR3 sequence is CASSIAGGQHYGYTF. Here the CDR3 DNA reads TGTGCCAGTAGTATAGCTGGGGGGCAGCACTATGGCTACACCTTC.

Many counts were recorded for this clonotype. Since no conserved phenylalanine or tryptophan closes the CDR3, a read error is the likely cause. The DNA is left out, because the CDR3 cannot be placed on it with certainty; the CDR3 is given as TCRdb lists it. This chain uses TRBV2 with TRBJ2-7. In germline, CDR1 is SNHLY, CDR2 FYNNEI. Inclusive of both ends, the CDR3 amounts to 9 amino acids. CDR3 residues: CASTPRMLL.

This clonotype came up many times. The gene calls are TRBV11-2 and TRBJ2-3, with TRBD2 matching 7 bases. The germline CDR1 and CDR2 sequences are SGHAT and FQNNGV. Trimming removed 3 bases from V and 2 bases from J; junction bases left unmatched: 2. This CDR3 comprises 14 residues. The DNA for the CDR3 is TGTGCCAGCAGCTTCCAGCGGGACACAGATACGCAGTATTTT. It yields the protein CASSFQRDTDTQYF.

This sequence joins TRBV30 and TRBJ2-1; D may be TRBD1 or TRBD2 (5 bases each). CDR1 and CDR2 (germline): GTSNPN, SVGIG (reference sequence). This CDR3 has 14 residues. Trimming shortened V by 0 bases and J by 6 bases, and 12 bases separated the two germline ends. The CDR3 DNA is TGTGCCTGGAGTGTAAATGGGGCGGGCAATGAGCAGTTCTTC. Translating gives CAWSVNGAGNEQFF.

This clonotype was seen only a few times. The chain couples TRBV20-1 to TRBJ2-1; D not certain. The germline CDR1 and CDR2 sequences are DFQATT and SNEGSKA (reference sequence). V lost 6 bases to trimming and J lost 0 bases, with 18 bases between them. CDR3 size: 16 residues. As DNA, the CDR3 is TGCAGTGCCTCTCCCATACAACGGAGCTCCTACAATGAGCAGTTCTTC. Amino acid sequence: CSASPIQRSSYNEQFF.